One T cell receptor (beta chain) is described in this entry. Antigen specificity is unknown. The data originate from a study of shared clonotypes between healthy human individuals. Looking at the study overall: The study used three CD4 naive, three CD4 memory, two CD8 naive and one CD8 memory plate per donor.

Germline trimming cut 3 bases from V and 0 bases from J; bases unmatched to any gene: 10. CDR1 is MGHRA and CDR2 is YSYEKL in the germline V gene. The CDR3 has 17 residues. TCRdb's copy holds only in-frame clones and misses some; the assay was immunoSEQ multiplex PCR. Seen here are under 1,900,000 clones, 97% to 99% observed once, and the top ten hold roughly 0.35%. Study results and caveats: Donor scarcity curtailed the genetic and exposure-history diversity represented herein. Larger estimated richness was generally seen in naive subsets than in memory subsets. Blood was the only sampled material, and tissue repertoires likely differ.

This sequence was found in a man aged 25 to 45 in good health. V is TRBV4-1 and J is TRBJ1-1; 7 positions agree with TRBD1. The sample was naive CD4+ T cells sorted from blood. Subset: CD45RA+ positively selected. CDR3 in amino acids: CASSHPNGQVMNTEAFF. CDR3 DNA sequence: TGCGCCAGCAGCCACCCAAACGGACAGGTTATGAACACTGAAGCTTTCTTT.